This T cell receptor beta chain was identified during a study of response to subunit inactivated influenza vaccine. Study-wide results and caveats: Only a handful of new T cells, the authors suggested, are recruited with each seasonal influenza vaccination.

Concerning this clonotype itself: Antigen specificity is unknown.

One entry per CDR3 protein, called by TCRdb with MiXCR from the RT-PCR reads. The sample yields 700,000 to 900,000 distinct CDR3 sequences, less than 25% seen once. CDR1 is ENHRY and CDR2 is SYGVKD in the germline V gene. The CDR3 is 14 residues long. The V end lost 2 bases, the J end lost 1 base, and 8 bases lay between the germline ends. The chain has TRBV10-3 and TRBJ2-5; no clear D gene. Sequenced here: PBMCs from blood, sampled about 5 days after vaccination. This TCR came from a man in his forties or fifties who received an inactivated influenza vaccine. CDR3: CAISEILSQETQYF. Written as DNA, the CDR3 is TGTGCCATCAGTGAGATCCTATCCCAAGAGACCCAGTACTTC.